The present T cell receptor beta chain was sequenced within a study of blood T cell repertoires in COVID-19. CDR1 LNHNV and CDR2 YYDKDF come from the germline V gene (reference sequence). The CDR3 covers 13 residues. Deletions cut 1 base from V and 4 bases from J, with 7 bases between. Sequencing used immunoSEQ multiplex PCR; TCRdb keeps in-frame clones, though not all of them. This sample has around 130,000 clones; roughly 87% occur once, and the top ten carry over 15%. This clonotype was obtained from a man aged 25-45 years who had recovered from COVID-19. The chain uses TRBV15 and TRBJ1-1, with D uncertain. Sample: PBMCs or T cells enriched from blood (not recorded which). The CDR3 bases are TGTGCCACCAGCAGAGTATTAGTCACTGAAGCTTTCTTT. Translation gives CATSRVLVTEAFF.